Listed below are T cell receptor beta chains from one sample, sequenced in a study of T cells in Graves' hyperthyroidism and ophthalmopathy. From the multiplex PCR reads, TCRdb called clonotypes with MiXCR, one entry per CDR3 protein. The sample includes about 350,000 distinct CDR3 sequences, approximately 14% of them seen just once. Specimen: blood. These receptors were obtained from a woman in her 30s with Graves' hyperthyroidism. Both conserved end residues are part of each CDR3. The D gene is left open where the match is weak.

V gene	D gene	J gene	CDR3 protein
TRBV28	TRBD1	TRBJ1-5	CASNPDRGTNQPQHF
TRBV24-1	-	TRBJ2-2	CATQPKYTGELFF
TRBV6-1	-	TRBJ1-4	CASRPGTVNEKLFF
TRBV6-1	-	TRBJ2-3	CASSENPVADTQYF
TRBV4-1	-	TRBJ2-5	CASSQDSGNEETQYF
TRBV30	-	TRBJ2-7	CAQGTGYEQYF
TRBV12-3/TRBV12-4	-	TRBJ1-5	CASSLSGDSQPQHF
TRBV30	-	TRBJ2-3	CAWMIGGPRTDTQYF
TRBV3-1	-	TRBJ2-7	CASSQDSAGNEQYF
TRBV20-1	TRBD2	TRBJ2-1	CSASRTSGRAYNEQFF
TRBV4-3	-	TRBJ2-6	CASSQEWTAGANVLTF
TRBV20-1	TRBD2	TRBJ2-5	CSARTSGPGINQETQYF
TRBV14	-	TRBJ2-5	CASSQGDTEYF
TRBV6-1	-	TRBJ2-5	CASILERQETQYF
TRBV28	-	TRBJ1-2	CASSLWAEGESNYGYTF
TRBV20-1	-	TRBJ2-7	CSASRADSSYEQYF
TRBV11-1	-	TRBJ2-1	CASSLGIGLSAMNEQFF
TRBV27	-	TRBJ2-6	CASSLPLSGANVLTF
TRBV19	-	TRBJ2-7	CASSSSGVSYEQYF
TRBV5-1	-	TRBJ2-2	CASSPGRTGELFF
TRBV28	-	TRBJ1-1	CASSGPSAQGPAFF
TRBV11-2	TRBD1	TRBJ2-3	CASSLQGASRDTQYF